The 17 T cell receptor beta chains in this list originate from one sample, sequenced in a study of shared clonotypes between healthy human individuals. This table comes from immunoSEQ multiplex PCR, and its TCRdb copy is limited to in-frame clones, with some not included. The sample comprises roughly 680,000 clones, over 60% of which are singletons, and more than 1.5% rests with the top ten. The material sequenced was memory CD4+ T cells sorted from blood. Subset defined: CD45RA-negative fraction. These receptors were obtained from a young woman in good health.

This chain connects TRBV11-2 to TRBJ2-2, with a weak D call TRBD2 (5 bases). The CDR3 is 16 amino acids. Looked up from germline, CDR1 is SGHAT and CDR2 is FQNNGV. Between the trimmed V and J ends, which lost 2 bases and 7 bases, there was a span of 17 bases. The CDR3 DNA follows: TGTGCCAGCAGCTTACGGGAAGGAGGAGTAAGCGGGGAGCTGTTTTTT. This encodes CASSLREGGVSGELFF.

This sequence joins TRBV7-3 and TRBJ2-1; maybe TRBD2 (5 bases). CDR1 SGHTA and CDR2 FQGTGA come from the germline V gene. V was shortened by 1 base and J by 3 bases, with 10 bases between the two germline ends. CDR3 length: 15 amino acids. CDR3 sequence reads: CASSLRGEIYNEQFF. CDR3 nucleotides: TGTGCCAGCAGCTTAAGGGGAGAGATCTACAATGAGCAGTTCTTC.

The genes are TRBV18 and TRBJ1-2, with a weak D call TRBD1 (6 bases). The CDR3 is 14 residues long. CDR1 KGHSH and CDR2 LQKENI come from the germline V gene. V gave up 2 bases and J gave up 4 bases, with 11 bases separating them. CDR3 bases: TGTGCCAGCTCACCAGGGGGCGGCGGCTATGGCTACACCTTC. This translates into CASSPGGGGYGYTF.

The chain couples TRBV27 to TRBJ2-7, with D uncertain. The germline V gene encodes CDR1 MNHEY and CDR2 SMNVEV (reference sequence). CDR3 length equals 12 residues. V was trimmed by 10 bases and J by 3 bases, leaving 13 bases between them. CDR3 loop: CATVGLGYEQYF. For the CDR3, the DNA is TGTGCCACTGTGGGATTGGGCTACGAGCAGTACTTC.

Of note for this clone: Other DNA sequences in this specimen translate into the identical CDR3. This chain uses TRBV10-2 with TRBJ1-5; the D gene is possibly TRBD1 (6 bases). Germline V lookup: CDR1 WSHSY, CDR2 SAAADI. With 5 bases removed from V and 4 bases from J, the gap between germline ends came to 9 bases. The CDR3 length is 13 residues. DNA for the CDR3: TGCGCCAGCAGTACACAGGGTAATCAGCCCCAGCATTTT. Residues: CASSTQGNQPQHF.

The sample holds many counts of this clone. The sample has other DNA sequences that encode this CDR3 too. Here the CDR3 reads CASSSDSSSYNEQFF. CDR3 in DNA: TGCGCCAGCAGCTCGGACTCCTCCTCCTACAATGAGCAGTTCTTC. V usage is TRBV5-1 and J usage is TRBJ2-1, with D possibly being TRBD2 (5 bases). The germline V and J ends were trimmed by 3 bases and 0 bases, with 10 bases remaining between them. The germline V gene encodes CDR1 SGHRS and CDR2 YFSETQ. This CDR3 contains 15 residues.

A remark on this clone: Other DNA sequences in the sample encode the same CDR3. The rearrangement links TRBV5-6 to TRBJ2-4; D is perhaps TRBD2 (5 bases). CDR3 length equals 14 residues. With 1 base removed from V and 0 bases from J, the gap between germline ends came to 5 bases. Germline V gene data show CDR1 as SGHDT and CDR2 as YYEEEE. The CDR3 spells CASSLRGAKNIQYF. CDR3 nucleotide sequence: TGTGCCAGCAGCTTGCGGGGAGCCAAAAACATTCAGTACTTC. Together with reference TRBV5-6 and TRBJ2-4, the CDR3 gives the full variable domain: DAGVTQSPTHLIKTRGQQVTLRCSPKSGHDTVSWYQQALGQGPQFIFQYYEEEERQRGNFPDRFSGHQFPNYSSELNVNALLLGDSALYLCASSLRGAKNIQYFGAGTRLSVL.

The chain employs TRBV6-5 and TRBJ2-5; 8 bases align to TRBD1. There are 13 residues in the CDR3. Germline V CDR1 and CDR2: MNHEY, SVGAGI. After removal of 6 bases from V and 5 bases from J, the junction contained 5 bases not matched to a gene. CDR3 in amino acids: CASSLRGRETQYF. DNA of the CDR3: TGTGCCAGCAGCCTCAGGGGGCGCGAGACCCAGTACTTC.

The chain employs TRBV6-5 and TRBJ2-3; 7 nucleotides agree with TRBD2. The CDR3 covers 16 residues. J gave up 2 bases and V 2 bases, and 7 bases lay outside the gene matches. Germline V lookup: CDR1 MNHEY, CDR2 SVGAGI. CDR3 protein: CASSYSGSGDTDTQYF. The CDR3 bases are TGTGCCAGCAGTTACAGTGGAAGCGGGGACACAGATACGCAGTATTTT.

This clone has just a few counts. The chain recombines TRBV5-1 with TRBJ1-1; weak D call: TRBD1 (6 bases). V dropped 4 bases and J dropped 3 bases, with 10 bases sitting between them. There are 13 residues in the CDR3. Looked up from germline, CDR1 is SGHRS and CDR2 is YFSETQ. The chain's CDR3 is CASSREGDTEAFF. Here the CDR3 DNA reads TGCGCCAGCAGCCGGGAGGGGGACACTGAAGCTTTCTTT.

This clone was picked up a small number of times. The chain links TRBV10-3 to TRBJ1-3, with TRBD1 identical over 10 bases. CDR1 is ENHRY, CDR2 SYGVKD, per germline. The trim removed 8 bases at V and 4 bases at J, leaving 5 bases unmatched. The CDR3 runs 14 residues. CDR3 nucleotide sequence: TGTGCCATCGCAGGGACAGGGGCCGGAAACACCATATATTTT. It translates to CAIAGTGAGNTIYF.

V usage is TRBV4-1 and J usage is TRBJ2-7; D is unresolved. V was trimmed by 1 base and J by 2 bases, leaving 18 bases between them. CDR1 and CDR2 (germline): MGHRA, YSYEKL. This CDR3 spans 17 amino acids. The CDR3 sequence is CASSQVPRVRSTYEQYF. In DNA, the CDR3 is TGCGCCAGCAGCCAAGTCCCTCGGGTTAGGTCGACCTACGAGCAGTACTTC.

On this clone: Other DNA sequences within the sample encode an identical CDR3. The CDR3 protein is CASSTRSTGELFF. CDR3 nucleotide sequence: TGTGCCAGCAGCACTCGGAGCACCGGGGAGCTGTTTTTT. This chain connects TRBV9 to TRBJ2-2; no definite D call. V lost 4 bases and J lost 4, with 8 bases in between. Per the germline V gene, CDR1 is SGDLS and CDR2 is YYNGEE. The CDR3 is 13 residues long.

This clone was counted many times. This chain connects TRBV7-2 to TRBJ2-7, with 15 bases lining up with TRBD2. The V gene's germline CDR1 is SGHTA and CDR2 FQGNSA. After removal of 0 bases from V and 6 bases from J, the junction contained 6 bases not matched to a gene. The CDR3 is made up of 17 amino acids. The DNA for the CDR3 is TGTGCCAGCAGCTTAGCCGGGACTAGCGGGAGGCAGTCCGAGCAGTACTTC. Its translation is CASSLAGTSGRQSEQYF.

The genes are TRBV18 and TRBJ1-1, with TRBD1 matching 7 bases. The length of the CDR3 is 16 residues. Germline values: CDR1 KGHSH, CDR2 LQKENI. With 3 bases clipped from V and 6 bases from J, the junction kept 13 bases outside the gene matches. The CDR3 DNA sequence: TGTGCCAGCTCACCTTTTGACCCGACAGGGTTCCCTGAAGCTTTCTTT. It is translated as CASSPFDPTGFPEAFF.

This clone was detected only once. The gene calls are TRBV28 and TRBJ2-5; D not resolved. CDR3 length equals 13 residues. The V end lost 3 bases, the J end lost 5 bases, and 10 bases lay between the germline ends. The germline V gene has CDR1 MDHEN and CDR2 SYDVKM. The CDR3 region is CASSFPPGETQYF. DNA for the CDR3: TGTGCCAGCAGTTTTCCCCCTGGGGAGACCCAGTACTTC.

The chain is built from TRBV5-4 and TRBJ2-5; a possible D gene is TRBD1 (6 bases). With the DNA end fitting TRBJ2-7 better, the J assignment may be wrong. This CDR3 has 13 amino acids. From germline, CDR1 is SGHNT and CDR2 YYREEE (reference sequence). CDR3 in amino acids: CASSPGTHYEQYF. CDR3 coding DNA: TGTGCCAGCAGCCCCGGGACACACTACGAGCAGTACTTC.